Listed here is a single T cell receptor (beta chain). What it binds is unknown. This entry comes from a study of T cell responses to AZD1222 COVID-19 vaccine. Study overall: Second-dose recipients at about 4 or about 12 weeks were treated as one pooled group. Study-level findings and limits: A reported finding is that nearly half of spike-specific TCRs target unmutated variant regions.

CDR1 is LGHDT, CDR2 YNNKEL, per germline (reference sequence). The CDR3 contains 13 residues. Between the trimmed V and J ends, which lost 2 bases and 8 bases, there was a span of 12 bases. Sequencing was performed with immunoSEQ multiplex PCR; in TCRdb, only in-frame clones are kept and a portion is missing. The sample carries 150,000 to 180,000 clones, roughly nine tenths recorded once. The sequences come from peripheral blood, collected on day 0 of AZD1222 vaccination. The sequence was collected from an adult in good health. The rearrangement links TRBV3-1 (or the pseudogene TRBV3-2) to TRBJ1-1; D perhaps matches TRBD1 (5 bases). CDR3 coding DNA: TGTGCCAGCAGCCAAAGACAGTACAAGGAAGCTTTCTTT. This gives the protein CASSQRQYKEAFF.